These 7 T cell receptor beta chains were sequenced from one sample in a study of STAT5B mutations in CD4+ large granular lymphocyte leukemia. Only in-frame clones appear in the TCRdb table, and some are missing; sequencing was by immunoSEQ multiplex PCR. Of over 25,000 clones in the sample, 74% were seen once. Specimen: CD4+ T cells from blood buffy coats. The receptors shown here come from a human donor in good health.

This CDR3 reads CASSRRLAGGLSTDTQYF. The CDR3 DNA reads TGCGCCAGCAGCCGGCGACTAGCGGGAGGACTCAGCACAGATACGCAGTATTTT. The V gene is TRBV5-1, the J gene TRBJ2-3; 13 bases fit TRBD2. Germline CDR1 is SGHRS and CDR2 is YFSETQ. The CDR3 sequence is 18 residues long. The trim removed 4 bases at V and 0 bases at J, leaving 8 bases unmatched.

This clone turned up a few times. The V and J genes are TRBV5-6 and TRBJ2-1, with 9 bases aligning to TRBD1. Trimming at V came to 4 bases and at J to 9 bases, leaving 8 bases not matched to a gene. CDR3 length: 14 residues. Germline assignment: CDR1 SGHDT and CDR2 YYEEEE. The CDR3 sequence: CASSPGQGWREQFF. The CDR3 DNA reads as TGTGCCAGCAGCCCCGGACAGGGGTGGCGTGAGCAGTTCTTC. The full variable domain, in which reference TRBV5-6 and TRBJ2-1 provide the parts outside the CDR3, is DAGVTQSPTHLIKTRGQQVTLRCSPKSGHDTVSWYQQALGQGPQFIFQYYEEEERQRGNFPDRFSGHQFPNYSSELNVNALLLGDSALYLCASSPGQGWREQFFGPGTRLTVL.

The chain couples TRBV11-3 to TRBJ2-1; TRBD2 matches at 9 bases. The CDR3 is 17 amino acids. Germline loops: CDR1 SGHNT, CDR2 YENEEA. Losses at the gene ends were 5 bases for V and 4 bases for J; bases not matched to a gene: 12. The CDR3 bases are TGTGCCAGCAGCCCAGGGGGGTTAGCGGGAGAGTACAATGAGCAGTTCTTC. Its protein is CASSPGGLAGEYNEQFF. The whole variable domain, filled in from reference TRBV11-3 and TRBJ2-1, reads EAGVVQSPRYKIIEKKQPVAFWCNPISGHNTLYWYLQNLGQGPELLIRYENEEAVDDSQLPKDRFSAERLKGVDSTLKIQPAELGDSAVYLCASSPGGLAGEYNEQFFGPGTRLTVL.

CDR3 coding DNA: TGCGCCAGCAGCCAAGATAGGCGAACTAGCCCATACTTC. Translated, it gives CASSQDRRTSPYF. V and J are TRBV4-1 and TRBJ2-5; D perhaps matches TRBD2 (6 bases). Germline CDR1 MGHRA, CDR2 YSYEKL. This CDR3 is 13 amino acids long. With 0 bases removed from V and 14 bases from J, the gap between germline ends came to 16 bases.

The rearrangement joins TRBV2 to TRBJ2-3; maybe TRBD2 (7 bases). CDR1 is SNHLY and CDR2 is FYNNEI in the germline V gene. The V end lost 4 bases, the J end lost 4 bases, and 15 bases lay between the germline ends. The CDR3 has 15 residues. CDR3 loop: CASSARGLRADTQYF. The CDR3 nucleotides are TGTGCCAGCAGTGCGCGGGGGCTTAGGGCAGATACGCAGTATTTT.

CDR3 in amino acids: CASSLAGDNAGRETQYF. Here the CDR3 DNA reads TGTGCCAGCAGCTTAGCAGGAGACAACGCGGGGAGAGAGACCCAGTACTTC. The rearrangement joins TRBV13 to TRBJ2-5, with D tentatively TRBD2 (6 bases). The V and J ends lost 1 base and 4 bases respectively, with 19 bases between them. Germline V gives CDR1 PRHDT, CDR2 FYEKMQ (reference sequence). The CDR3 has 17 amino acids.

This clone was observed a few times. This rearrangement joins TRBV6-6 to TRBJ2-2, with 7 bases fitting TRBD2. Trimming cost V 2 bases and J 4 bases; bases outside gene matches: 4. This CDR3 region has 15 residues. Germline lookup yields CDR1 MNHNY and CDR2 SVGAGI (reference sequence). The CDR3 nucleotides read TGTGCCAGCAGTTACGCGGGAGTATCCACCGGGGAGCTGTTTTTT. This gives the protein CASSYAGVSTGELFF.